These T cell receptor beta chains were read from a single sample in a study of response to subunit inactivated influenza vaccine. Each CDR3 protein gets one entry after TCRdb re-called the RT-PCR reads with MiXCR. Of more than 700,000 distinct CDR3 sequences in the sample, 21% are singletons; the top ten hold 10%. The starting material was PBMCs from blood, obtained approximately 5 days after vaccination. These receptors were obtained from a man aged 45-65 years who received an inactivated influenza vaccine. CDR3s include the opening cysteine and the closing phenylalanine or tryptophan. A D gene is named only where the DNA matches it firmly. The size of a clone is reported for some rows only, either as once, few or many, or as a class for expanded clones.

NA TRBD2 TRBJ2-1 TRBV7-2 TGTGCCAGCAGCGAAATGGTGACTAGCGGCTCCTACAATGAGCAGTTCTTC CASSEMVTSGSYNEQFF
NA TRBD1 TRBJ2-3 TRBV5-5 TGTGCCAGCAGCGGGGCGGACAGGTTCACAGATACGCAGTATTTT CASSGADRFTDTQYF
NA NA TRBJ1-2 TRBV4-2 TGTGCCAGCAGCCAAGAGAGGGATTACCGGCGCGGCTACACCTTC CASSQERDYRRGYTF
NA NA TRBJ2-5 TRBV5-1 TGCGCCAGCAGCTTGCGAGCGGTAAAGGAGACCCAGTACTTC CASSLRAVKETQYF
NA NA TRBJ2-7 TRBV24-1 TGTGCCACCAGTGATCCCCAGGAATACGAGCAGTACTTC CATSDPQEYEQYF
few NA TRBJ2-1 TRBV3-1 TGTGCCAGCAGCCAAGATAGGGAGAAAGGACAGTTCTTC CASSQDREKGQFF
once NA TRBJ2-1 TRBV2 TGTGCCAGCAGTGACTATCTGGCCTTTTACAATGAGCAGTTCTTC CASSDYLAFYNEQFF
few NA TRBJ2-7 TRBV20-1 TGCAGTGCTAGAGAAACAGGGAAGGGGTTCTACGAGCAGTACTTC CSARETGKGFYEQYF
NA NA TRBJ2-6 TRBV30 TGTGCCCGGACTCAGCACTCTGGGGCCAACGTCCTGACTTTC CARTQHSGANVLTF
NA NA TRBJ2-7 TRBV12-3/TRBV12-4 TGTGCCAGCAGTCTCGCGGCGGGATCCCTTAAGCCGCAGTACTTC CASSLAAGSLKPQYF
few NA TRBJ1-2 TRBV6-5 TGTGCCAGCAGTTACGGGGCTCGCGGAGGCTACACCTTC CASSYGARGGYTF
few TRBD1 TRBJ1-2 TRBV6-1 TGTGCCAGCAGTCGTCGACAGGGTAGGGGCTACACCTTC CASSRRQGRGYTF
NA TRBD1 TRBJ2-7 TRBV12-3/TRBV12-4 TGTGCCAGCAGTTTAGATATCCTCCGGGACAGAAGTTACGAGCAGTACTTC CASSLDILRDRSYEQYF
few TRBD2 TRBJ2-7 TRBV5-1 TGCGCCAGCAGCATTGGGACTAGCGGGAGATTTGTGACCTACGAGCAGTACTTC CASSIGTSGRFVTYEQYF
NA TRBD2 TRBJ2-7 TRBV11-1 TGTGCCAGCAGCTTAGGCCGGGGAGGGACCGCGAGCTCCTACGAGCAGTACTTC CASSLGRGGTASSYEQYF
many TRBD1 TRBJ2-2 TRBV5-6 TGTGCCAGCAGTTTAGCGACAGGGGAACTGTTTTTT CASSLATGELFF
NA NA TRBJ2-3 TRBV5-1 TGCGCCAGCAGCCCTGGGGGCGGGGGATCGGTGACGCAGTATTTT CASSPGGGGSVTQYF
NA TRBD2 TRBJ2-5 TRBV7-2 TGTGCCAGCAGCTTAGCGGGACTAGCGGGAAAAGAGACCCAGTACTTC CASSLAGLAGKETQYF
NA NA TRBJ2-1 TRBV12-3/TRBV12-4 TGTGCCAGCAGTTCTGACAGGAGCGCCTACAATGAGCAGTTCTTC CASSSDRSAYNEQFF
NA TRBD1 TRBJ2-1 TRBV6-1 TGTGCCACCGCCCCCTCCGGGACAGTCTCCTACAATGAGCAGTTCTTC CATAPSGTVSYNEQFF
few NA TRBJ1-4 TRBV12-3/TRBV12-4 TGTGCCAGCACTTTTCGAAGGGTCTTTGGTAATGAAAAACTGTTTTTT CASTFRRVFGNEKLFF
NA NA TRBJ2-3 TRBV9 TGTGCCAGCAGCGTACAGGAAGTCACAGATACGCAGTATTTT CASSVQEVTDTQYF
few NA TRBJ1-3 TRBV5-6 TGTGCCAGCAGCTTGGACCCGGGGGGAACTGGAAACACCATATATTTT CASSLDPGGTGNTIYF
few NA TRBJ2-1 TRBV6-6 TGTGCCAGCAGTGAGCTAGGACAGAATGAGCAGTTCTTC CASSELGQNEQFF
few NA TRBJ1-2 TRBV12-3/TRBV12-4 TGTGCCAGCTGGGACGCAGCTAACTATGGCTACACCTTC CASWDAANYGYTF